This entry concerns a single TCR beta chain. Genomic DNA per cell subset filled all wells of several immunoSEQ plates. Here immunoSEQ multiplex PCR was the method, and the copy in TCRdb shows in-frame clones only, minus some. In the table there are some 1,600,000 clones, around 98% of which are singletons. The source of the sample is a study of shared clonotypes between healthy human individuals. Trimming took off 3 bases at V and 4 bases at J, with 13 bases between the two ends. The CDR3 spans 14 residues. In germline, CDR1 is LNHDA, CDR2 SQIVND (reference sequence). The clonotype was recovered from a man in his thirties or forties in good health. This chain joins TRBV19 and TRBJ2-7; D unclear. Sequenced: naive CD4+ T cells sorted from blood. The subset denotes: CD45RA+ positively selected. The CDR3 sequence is CASSITVGRYEQYF. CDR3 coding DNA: TGTGCCAGTAGTATCACAGTGGGCCGATACGAGCAGTACTTC.